Sequencing of this TCR beta chain was carried out in a study of spatial heterogeneity in lung cancer. Trimming left V 0 bases short and J 6 bases short, with 12 bases between. The CDR3 has 15 amino acids. The germline CDR1 and CDR2 sequences are MGHRA and YSYEKL. TCRdb analysed the 5' RACE reads with MiXCR anew, one entry per CDR3 protein. The sample includes tens of thousands of distinct CDR3 sequences, about 12% of them seen just once. The time point denotes: sample taken at primary tumor resection. Tumor, nontumor lung or frozen PBMC supplied whole RNA that was sequenced unsorted. In its sample, this clonotype was seen many times.

Material: PBMCs, obtained at surgery. The clonotype comes from a male donor with early-stage non-small cell lung cancer. The J gene is TRBJ2-1, the V gene TRBV4-1; D might be TRBD2 (6 bases). CDR3 DNA sequence: TGCGCCAGCAGCCAAGATCCGGCTAGCGTCAATGAGCAGTTCTTC. Translation: CASSQDPASVNEQFF.